Sequencing of this TCR beta chain was carried out in a study of T cell repertoires in cytomegalovirus infection. As for this clonotype: Antigen unknown.

Between the trimmed V and J ends, which lost 5 bases and 4 bases, there was a span of 12 bases. Germline CDR1 and CDR2: SEHNR and FQNEAQ (reference sequence). This CDR3 is 14 amino acids long. TCRdb independently ran MiXCR on the reads; one entry per CDR3 protein. The top ten hold roughly an eighth of the sample, which has some 800,000 distinct CDR3 sequences, about 33% seen once. Sequencing used cultured CD8+ T cells from PBMCs, obtained from culture after CMV antigen stimulation. The TCR sequence derives from a human donor in good health (CMV status not recorded). Some clones in this sample may be carry-over from other donors' samples. This chain connects TRBV7-9 to TRBJ1-5; D is possibly TRBD1 (5 bases). Here the CDR3 reads CASSEGRINQPQHF. The CDR3, as DNA: TGTGCCAGCAGCGAGGGACGGATAAATCAGCCCCAGCATTTT.